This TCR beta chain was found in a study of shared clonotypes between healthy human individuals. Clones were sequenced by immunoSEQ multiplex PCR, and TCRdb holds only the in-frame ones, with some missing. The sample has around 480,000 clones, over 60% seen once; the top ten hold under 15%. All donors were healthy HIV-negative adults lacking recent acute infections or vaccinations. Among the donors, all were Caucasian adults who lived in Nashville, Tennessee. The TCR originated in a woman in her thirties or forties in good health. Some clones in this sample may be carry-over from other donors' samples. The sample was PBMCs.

The CDR3 is CASSLDGRDYGYTF. Here the CDR3 DNA reads TGTGCCAGCAGCTTAGATGGGCGGGACTATGGCTACACCTTC. The chain is built from TRBV7-8 and TRBJ1-2; D gene unclear. CDR3 length: 14 amino acids. CDR1 SGHVS and CDR2 FQNEAQ come from the germline V gene. V shed 1 base and J shed 3 bases, with 9 bases lying between them.